This TCR beta chain was captured by sequencing in a study of blood T cell repertoires in COVID-19. Germline CDR1 and CDR2: DFQATT and SNEGSKA (reference sequence). Trimming shortened V by 3 bases and J by 2 bases, and 11 bases separated the two germline ends. The CDR3 consists of 13 residues. Method: immunoSEQ multiplex PCR; TCRdb's copy keeps in-frame clones and lacks some. The table includes a few hundred thousand clones, 80% to 90% detected once. Participant-given clinical history determined each cohort assignment. The clonotype was recovered from a woman aged 50 to 65 who had recovered from COVID-19. Sequencing used PBMCs or T cells enriched from blood (not recorded which). This chain uses TRBV20-1 with TRBJ2-7, with D uncertain. CDR3: CSASRSGPYEQYF. The CDR3 bases are TGCAGTGCTAGTCGTTCTGGGCCCTACGAGCAGTACTTC.